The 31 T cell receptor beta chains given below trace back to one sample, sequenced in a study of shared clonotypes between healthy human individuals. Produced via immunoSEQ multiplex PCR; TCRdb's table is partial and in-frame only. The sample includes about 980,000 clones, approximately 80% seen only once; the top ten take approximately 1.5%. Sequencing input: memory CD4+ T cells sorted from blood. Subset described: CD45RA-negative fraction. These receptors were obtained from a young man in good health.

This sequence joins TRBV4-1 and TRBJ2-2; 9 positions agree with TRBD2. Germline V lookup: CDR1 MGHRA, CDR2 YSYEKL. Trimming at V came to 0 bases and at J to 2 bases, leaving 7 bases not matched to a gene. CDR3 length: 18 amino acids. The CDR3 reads CASSQDPRLADNTGELFF. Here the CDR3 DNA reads TGCGCCAGCAGCCAAGATCCCCGACTAGCGGACAACACCGGGGAGCTGTTTTTT.

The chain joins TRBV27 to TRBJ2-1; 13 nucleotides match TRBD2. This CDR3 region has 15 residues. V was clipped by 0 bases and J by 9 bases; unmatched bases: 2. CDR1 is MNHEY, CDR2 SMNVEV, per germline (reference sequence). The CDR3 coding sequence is TGTGCCAGCAGTTTATCACTAGCGGGGGGGCTTGAGCAGTTCTTC. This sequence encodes CASSLSLAGGLEQFF.

The CDR3 sequence is CASSFRASGSYNEQFF. In DNA form, the CDR3 reads TGTGCCAGCAGCTTTAGGGCTAGCGGGAGCTACAATGAGCAGTTCTTC. The chain links TRBV11-2 to TRBJ2-1; 10 bases line up with TRBD2. With V trimmed by 3 bases and J by 3 bases, 5 bases remained unmatched. Germline values: CDR1 SGHAT, CDR2 FQNNGV. This CDR3 is built from 16 residues.

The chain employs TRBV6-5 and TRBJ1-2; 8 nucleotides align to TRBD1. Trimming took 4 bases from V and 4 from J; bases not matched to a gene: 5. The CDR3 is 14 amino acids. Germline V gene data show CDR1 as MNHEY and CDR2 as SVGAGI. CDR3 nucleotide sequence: TGTGCCAGCAGTTCCTCAGGGGGCGGCTATGGCTACACCTTC. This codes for CASSSSGGGYGYTF.

In DNA, the CDR3 is TGTGCCAGCACCCCGGACAGGGGGCGTTCCACTGAAGCTTTCTTT. Its protein product is CASTPDRGRSTEAFF. The chain couples TRBV2 to TRBJ1-1, with 11 bases that match TRBD1. The CDR3 sequence is 15 residues long. V shed 7 bases and J 4 bases; nucleotides not matched to a gene: 8. Germline lookup yields CDR1 SNHLY and CDR2 FYNNEI.

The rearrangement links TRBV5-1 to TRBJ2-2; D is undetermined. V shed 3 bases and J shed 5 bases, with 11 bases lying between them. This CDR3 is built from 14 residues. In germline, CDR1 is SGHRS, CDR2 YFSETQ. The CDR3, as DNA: TGCGCCAGCAGCTGGTCCGACGGGACCGGGGAGCTGTTTTTT. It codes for CASSWSDGTGELFF.

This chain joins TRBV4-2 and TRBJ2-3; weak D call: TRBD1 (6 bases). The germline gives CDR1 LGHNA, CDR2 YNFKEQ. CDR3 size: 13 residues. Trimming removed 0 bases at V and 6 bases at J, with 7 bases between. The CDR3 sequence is CASSQDQGDTQYF. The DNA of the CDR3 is TGTGCCAGCAGCCAAGATCAGGGGGATACGCAGTATTTT.

CDR3 DNA: TGTGCCAGCAGCTTAAATAGGAAGACCCAGTACTTC. It codes for CASSLNRKTQYF. The chain recombines TRBV11-2 with TRBJ2-5, with unresolved D. The CDR3 sequence is 12 residues long. The V end was cut by 2 bases, the J end by 6 bases, with 7 bases between. Per germline, CDR1 SGHAT and CDR2 FQNNGV.

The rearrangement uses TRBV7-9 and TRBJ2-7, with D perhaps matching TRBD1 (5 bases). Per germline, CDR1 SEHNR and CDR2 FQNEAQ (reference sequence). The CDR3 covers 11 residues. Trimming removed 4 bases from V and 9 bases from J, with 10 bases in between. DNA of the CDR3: TGTGCCAGCAGCTCCCAGGGCGGGCAGTACTTC. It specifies CASSSQGGQYF.

CDR3 residues: CASSLADTEAFF. For the CDR3, the DNA is TGCGCCAGCAGCTTGGCCGATACTGAAGCTTTCTTT. This chain links TRBV5-1 with TRBJ1-1; D gene unclear. Germline V lookup: CDR1 SGHRS, CDR2 YFSETQ. V lost 0 bases, J lost 5 bases, and 5 bases lay in between. The CDR3 has 12 amino acids.

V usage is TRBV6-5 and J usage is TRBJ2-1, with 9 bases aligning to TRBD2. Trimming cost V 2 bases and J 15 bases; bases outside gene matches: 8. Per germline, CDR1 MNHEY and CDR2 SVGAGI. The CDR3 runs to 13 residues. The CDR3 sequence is CASSYTLAGRSFF. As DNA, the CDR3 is TGTGCCAGCAGTTACACGCTAGCGGGAAGGTCGTTCTTC.

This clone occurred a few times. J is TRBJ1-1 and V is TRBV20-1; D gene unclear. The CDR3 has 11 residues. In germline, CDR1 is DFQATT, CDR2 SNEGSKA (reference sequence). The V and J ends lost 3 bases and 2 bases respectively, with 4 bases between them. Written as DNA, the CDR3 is TGCAGTGCTAGCCCCAACACTGAAGCTTTCTTT. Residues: CSASPNTEAFF.

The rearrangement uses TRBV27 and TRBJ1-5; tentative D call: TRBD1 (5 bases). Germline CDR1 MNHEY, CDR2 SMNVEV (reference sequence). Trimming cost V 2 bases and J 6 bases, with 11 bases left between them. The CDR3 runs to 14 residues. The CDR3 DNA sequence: TGTGCCAGCAGTTTAGGCCCAGGGTTTCAGCCCCAGCATTTT. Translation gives CASSLGPGFQPQHF.

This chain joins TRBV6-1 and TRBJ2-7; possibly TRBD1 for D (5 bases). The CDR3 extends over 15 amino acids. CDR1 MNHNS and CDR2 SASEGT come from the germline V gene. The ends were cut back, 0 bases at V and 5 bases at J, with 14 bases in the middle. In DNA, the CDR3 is TGTGCCAGCAGTGAAGCACTACAGGCTTTTGACGAGCAGTACTTC. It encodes CASSEALQAFDEQYF.

CDR3 DNA: TGTGCCATCAGTGATAAACAGGGTTACGGGGAGCTGTTTTTT. Translated, it gives CAISDKQGYGELFF. The V gene is TRBV10-3, the J gene TRBJ2-2; D perhaps matches TRBD1 (6 bases). Trimming shortened V by 3 bases and J by 7 bases, and 12 bases separated the two germline ends. The CDR3 covers 14 residues. CDR1 is ENHRY, CDR2 SYGVKD, per germline.

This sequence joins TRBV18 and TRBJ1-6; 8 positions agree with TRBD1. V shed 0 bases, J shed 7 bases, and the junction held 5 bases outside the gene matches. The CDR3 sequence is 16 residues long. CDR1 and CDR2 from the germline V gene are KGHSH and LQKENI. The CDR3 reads CASSPPQGAWNSPLHF. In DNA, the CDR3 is TGTGCCAGCTCACCACCCCAGGGGGCTTGGAATTCACCCCTCCACTTT.

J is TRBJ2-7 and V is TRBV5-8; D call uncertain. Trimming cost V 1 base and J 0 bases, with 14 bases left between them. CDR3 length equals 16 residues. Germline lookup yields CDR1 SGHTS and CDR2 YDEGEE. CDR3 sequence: CASSLSFWSSSYEQYF. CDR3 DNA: TGTGCCAGCAGCTTGAGTTTTTGGAGTTCCTCCTACGAGCAGTACTTC.

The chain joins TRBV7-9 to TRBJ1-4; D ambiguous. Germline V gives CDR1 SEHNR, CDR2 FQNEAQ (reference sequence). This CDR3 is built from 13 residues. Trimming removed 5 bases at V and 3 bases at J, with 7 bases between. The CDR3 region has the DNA TGTGCCAGCAGCCCTCGGGCTAATGAAAAACTGTTTTTT. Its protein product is CASSPRANEKLFF. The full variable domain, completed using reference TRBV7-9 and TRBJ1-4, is DTGVSQNPRHKITKRGQNVTFRCDPISEHNRLYWYRQTLGQGPEFLTYFQNEAQLEKSRLLSDRFSAERPKGSFSTLEIQRTEQGDSAMYLCASSPRANEKLFFGSGTQLSVL.

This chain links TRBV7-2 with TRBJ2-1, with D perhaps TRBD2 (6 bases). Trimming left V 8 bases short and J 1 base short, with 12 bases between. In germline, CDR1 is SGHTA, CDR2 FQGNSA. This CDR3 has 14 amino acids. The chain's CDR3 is CASGGGSSYNEQFF. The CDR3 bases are TGTGCCAGCGGCGGAGGGAGTTCCTACAATGAGCAGTTCTTC.

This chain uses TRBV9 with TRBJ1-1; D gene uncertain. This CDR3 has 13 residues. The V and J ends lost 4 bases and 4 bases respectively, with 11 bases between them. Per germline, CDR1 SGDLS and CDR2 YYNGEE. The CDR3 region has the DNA TGTGCCAGCAGCTTCAAGTACGGCACTGAAGCTTTCTTT. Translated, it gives CASSFKYGTEAFF.

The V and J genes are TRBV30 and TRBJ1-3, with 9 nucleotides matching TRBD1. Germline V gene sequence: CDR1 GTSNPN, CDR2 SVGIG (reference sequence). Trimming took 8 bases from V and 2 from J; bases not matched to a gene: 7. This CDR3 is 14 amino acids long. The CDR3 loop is CATDTGGPGNTIYF. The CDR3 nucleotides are TGTGCCACGGATACAGGGGGCCCTGGAAACACCATATATTTT. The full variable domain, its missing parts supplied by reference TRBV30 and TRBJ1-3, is SQTIHQWPATLVQPVGSPLSLECTVEGTSNPNLYWYRQAAGRGLQLLFYSVGIGQISSEVPQNLSASRPQDRQFILSSKKLLLSDSGFYLCATDTGGPGNTIYFGEGSWLTVV.

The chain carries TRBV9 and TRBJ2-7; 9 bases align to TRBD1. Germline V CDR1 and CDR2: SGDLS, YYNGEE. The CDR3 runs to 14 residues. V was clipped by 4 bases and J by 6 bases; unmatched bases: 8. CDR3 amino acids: CASSRAGQGVEQYF. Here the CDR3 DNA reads TGTGCCAGCAGCCGGGCGGGACAGGGCGTCGAGCAGTACTTC.

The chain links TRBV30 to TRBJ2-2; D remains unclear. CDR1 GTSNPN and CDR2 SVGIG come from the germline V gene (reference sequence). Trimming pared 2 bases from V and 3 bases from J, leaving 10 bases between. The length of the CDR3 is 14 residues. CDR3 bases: TGTGCCTGGAGTAAAGCGATCGACACCGGGGAGCTGTTTTTT. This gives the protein CAWSKAIDTGELFF. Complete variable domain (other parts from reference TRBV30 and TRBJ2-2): SQTIHQWPATLVQPVGSPLSLECTVEGTSNPNLYWYRQAAGRGLQLLFYSVGIGQISSEVPQNLSASRPQDRQFILSSKKLLLSDSGFYLCAWSKAIDTGELFFGEGSRLTVL.

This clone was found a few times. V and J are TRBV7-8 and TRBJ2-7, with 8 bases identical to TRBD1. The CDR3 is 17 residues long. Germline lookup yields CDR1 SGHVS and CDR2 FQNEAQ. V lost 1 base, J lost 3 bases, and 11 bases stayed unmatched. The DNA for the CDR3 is TGTGCCAGCAGCTTAGTAAACGTGGCAGGGGGCTACTACGAGCAGTACTTC. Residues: CASSLVNVAGGYYEQYF.

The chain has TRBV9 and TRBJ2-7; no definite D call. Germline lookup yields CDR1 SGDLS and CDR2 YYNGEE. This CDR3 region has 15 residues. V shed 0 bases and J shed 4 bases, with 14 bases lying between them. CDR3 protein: CASSVGGVSPYEQYF. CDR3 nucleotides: TGTGCCAGCAGCGTAGGTGGGGTAAGTCCTTACGAGCAGTACTTC.

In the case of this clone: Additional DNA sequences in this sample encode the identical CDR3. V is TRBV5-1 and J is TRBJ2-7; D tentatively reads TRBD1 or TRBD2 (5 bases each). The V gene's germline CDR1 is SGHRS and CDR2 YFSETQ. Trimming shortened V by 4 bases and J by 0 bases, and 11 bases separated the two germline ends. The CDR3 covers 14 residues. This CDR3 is CASSTGQSSYEQYF. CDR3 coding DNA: TGCGCCAGCAGCACGGGGCAGAGCTCCTACGAGCAGTACTTC.

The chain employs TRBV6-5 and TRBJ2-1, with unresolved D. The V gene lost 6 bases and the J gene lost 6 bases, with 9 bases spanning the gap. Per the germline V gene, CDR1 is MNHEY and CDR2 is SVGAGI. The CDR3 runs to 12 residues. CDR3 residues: CASSSLSNEQFF. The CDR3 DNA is TGTGCCAGCAGCTCGTTAAGCAATGAGCAGTTCTTC.

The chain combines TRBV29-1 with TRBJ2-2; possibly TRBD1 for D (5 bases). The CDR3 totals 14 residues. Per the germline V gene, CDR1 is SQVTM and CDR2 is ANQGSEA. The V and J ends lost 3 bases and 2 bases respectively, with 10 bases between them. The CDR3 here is CSVEGPPNTGELFF. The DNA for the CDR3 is TGCAGCGTTGAGGGGCCCCCTAACACCGGGGAGCTGTTTTTT.

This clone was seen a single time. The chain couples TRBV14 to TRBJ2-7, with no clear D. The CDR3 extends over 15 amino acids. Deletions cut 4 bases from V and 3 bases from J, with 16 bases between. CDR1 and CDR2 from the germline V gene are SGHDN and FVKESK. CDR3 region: CASSPGPPLGYEQYF. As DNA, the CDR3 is TGTGCCAGCAGCCCCGGGCCCCCCTTAGGCTACGAGCAGTACTTC. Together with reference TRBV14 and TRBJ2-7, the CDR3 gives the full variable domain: EAGVTQFPSHSVIEKGQTVTLRCDPISGHDNLYWYRRVMGKEIKFLLHFVKESKQDESGMPNNRFLAERTGGTYSTLKVQPAELEDSGVYFCASSPGPPLGYEQYFGPGTRLTVT.

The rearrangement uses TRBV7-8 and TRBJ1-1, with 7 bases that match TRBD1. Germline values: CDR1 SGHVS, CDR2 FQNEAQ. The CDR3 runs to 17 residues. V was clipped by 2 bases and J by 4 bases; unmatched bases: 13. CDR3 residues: CASSLYSAGTVATEAFF. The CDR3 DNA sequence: TGTGCCAGCAGCTTATATTCCGCCGGGACAGTGGCCACTGAAGCTTTCTTT.

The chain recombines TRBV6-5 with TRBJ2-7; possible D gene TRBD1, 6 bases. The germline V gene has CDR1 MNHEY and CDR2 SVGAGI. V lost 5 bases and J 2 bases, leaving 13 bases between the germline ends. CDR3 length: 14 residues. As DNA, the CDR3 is TGTGCCAGCAGTCGTTGGACAGCTACCTACGAGCAGTACTTC. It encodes CASSRWTATYEQYF.